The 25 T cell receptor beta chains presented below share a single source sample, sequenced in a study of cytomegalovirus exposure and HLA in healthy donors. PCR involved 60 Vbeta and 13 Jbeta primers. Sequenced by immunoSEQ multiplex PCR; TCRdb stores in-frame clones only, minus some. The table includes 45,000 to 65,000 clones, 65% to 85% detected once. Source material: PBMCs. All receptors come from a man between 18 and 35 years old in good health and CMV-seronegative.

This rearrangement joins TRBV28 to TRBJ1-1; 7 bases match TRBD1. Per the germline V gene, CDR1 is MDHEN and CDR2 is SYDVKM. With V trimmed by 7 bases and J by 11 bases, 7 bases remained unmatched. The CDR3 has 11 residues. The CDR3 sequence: CASIRQGRAFF. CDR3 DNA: TGTGCCAGCATCCGACAGGGAAGGGCTTTCTTT.

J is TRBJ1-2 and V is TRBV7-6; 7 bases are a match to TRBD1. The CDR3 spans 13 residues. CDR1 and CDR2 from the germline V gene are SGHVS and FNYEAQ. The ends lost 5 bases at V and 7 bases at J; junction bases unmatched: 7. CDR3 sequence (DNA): TGTGCCAGCAGCCAGACAGGGAGTTCTGGCTACACCTTC. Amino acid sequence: CASSQTGSSGYTF.

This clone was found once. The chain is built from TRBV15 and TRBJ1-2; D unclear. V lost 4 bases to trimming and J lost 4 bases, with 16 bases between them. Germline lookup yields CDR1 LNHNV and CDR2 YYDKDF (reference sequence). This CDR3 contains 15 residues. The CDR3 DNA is TGTGCCACCAGCACCTCCCTGGCGGGTTCCTATGGCTACACCTTC. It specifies CATSTSLAGSYGYTF.

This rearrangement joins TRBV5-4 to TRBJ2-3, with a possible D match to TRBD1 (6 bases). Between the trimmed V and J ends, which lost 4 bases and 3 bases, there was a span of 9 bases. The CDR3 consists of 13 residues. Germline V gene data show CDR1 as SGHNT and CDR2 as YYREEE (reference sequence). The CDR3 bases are TGTGCCAGCAGCACCACAGGGACAGATACGCAGTATTTT. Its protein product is CASSTTGTDTQYF.

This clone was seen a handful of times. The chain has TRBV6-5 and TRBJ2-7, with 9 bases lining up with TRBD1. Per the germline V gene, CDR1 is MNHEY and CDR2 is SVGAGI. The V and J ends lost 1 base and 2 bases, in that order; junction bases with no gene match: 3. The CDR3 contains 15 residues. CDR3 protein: CASSYLRTGAYEQYF. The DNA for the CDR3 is TGTGCCAGCAGTTACTTAAGGACAGGGGCCTACGAGCAGTACTTC.

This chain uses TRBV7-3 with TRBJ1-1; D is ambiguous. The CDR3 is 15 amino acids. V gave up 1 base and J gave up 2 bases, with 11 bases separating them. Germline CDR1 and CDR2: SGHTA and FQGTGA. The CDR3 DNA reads TGTGCCAGCAGCTTAATTGGGGAGGCCAACACTGAAGCTTTCTTT. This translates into CASSLIGEANTEAFF.

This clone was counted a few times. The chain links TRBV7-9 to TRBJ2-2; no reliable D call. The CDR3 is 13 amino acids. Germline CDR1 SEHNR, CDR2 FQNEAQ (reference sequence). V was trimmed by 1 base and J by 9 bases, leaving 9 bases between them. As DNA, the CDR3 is TGTGCCAGCAGCTTAGGAATTAACTGGGAGCTGTTTTTT. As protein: CASSLGINWELFF. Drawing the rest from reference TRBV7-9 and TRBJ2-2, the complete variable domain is DTGVSQNPRHKITKRGQNVTFRCDPISEHNRLYWYRQTLGQGPEFLTYFQNEAQLEKSRLLSDRFSAERPKGSFSTLEIQRTEQGDSAMYLCASSLGINWELFFGEGSRLTVL.

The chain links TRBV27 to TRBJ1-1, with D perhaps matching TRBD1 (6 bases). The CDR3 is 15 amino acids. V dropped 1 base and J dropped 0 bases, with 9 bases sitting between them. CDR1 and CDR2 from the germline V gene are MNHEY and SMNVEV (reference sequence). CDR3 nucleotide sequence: TGTGCCAGCAGTTTATACAGGGCCTTGAACACTGAAGCTTTCTTT. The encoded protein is CASSLYRALNTEAFF.

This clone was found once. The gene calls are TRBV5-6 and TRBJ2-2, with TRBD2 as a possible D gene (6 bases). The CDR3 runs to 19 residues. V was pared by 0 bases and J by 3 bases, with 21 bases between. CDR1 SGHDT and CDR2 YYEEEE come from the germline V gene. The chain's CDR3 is CASSLVVVSAWGDTGELFF. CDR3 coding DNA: TGTGCCAGCAGCTTGGTTGTGGTTAGCGCCTGGGGGGACACCGGGGAGCTGTTTTTT.

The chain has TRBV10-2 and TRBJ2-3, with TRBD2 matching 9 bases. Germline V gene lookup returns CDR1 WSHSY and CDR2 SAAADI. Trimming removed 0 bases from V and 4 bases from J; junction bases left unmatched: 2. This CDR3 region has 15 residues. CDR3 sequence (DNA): TGCGCCAGCAGTGAGTCTAGCGGGAGCGCAGATACGCAGTATTTT. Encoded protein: CASSESSGSADTQYF.

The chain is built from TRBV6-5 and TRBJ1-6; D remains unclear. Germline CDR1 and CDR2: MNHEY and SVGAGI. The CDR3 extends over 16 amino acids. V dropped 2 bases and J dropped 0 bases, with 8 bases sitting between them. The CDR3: CASSYGGSSYNSPLHF. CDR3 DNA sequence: TGTGCCAGCAGTTACGGCGGGAGCTCCTATAATTCACCCCTCCACTTT.

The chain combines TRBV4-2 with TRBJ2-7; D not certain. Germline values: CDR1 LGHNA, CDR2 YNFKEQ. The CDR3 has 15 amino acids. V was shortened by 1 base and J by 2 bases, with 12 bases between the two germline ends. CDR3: CASSQVWSETYEQYF. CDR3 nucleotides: TGTGCCAGCAGCCAAGTTTGGTCGGAGACCTACGAGCAGTACTTC.

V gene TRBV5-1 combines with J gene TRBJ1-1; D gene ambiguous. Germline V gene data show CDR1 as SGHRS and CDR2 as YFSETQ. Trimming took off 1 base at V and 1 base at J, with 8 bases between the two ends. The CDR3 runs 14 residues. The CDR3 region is CASSLLDWNTEAFF. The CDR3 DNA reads TGCGCCAGCAGCTTGCTGGACTGGAACACTGAAGCTTTCTTT.

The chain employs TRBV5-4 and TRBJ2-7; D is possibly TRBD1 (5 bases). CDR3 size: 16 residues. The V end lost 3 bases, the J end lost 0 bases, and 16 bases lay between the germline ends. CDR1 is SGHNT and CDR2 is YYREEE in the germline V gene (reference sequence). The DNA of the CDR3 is TGTGCCAGCAGCTGGTACGACCTGACAGCCTCCTACGAGCAGTACTTC. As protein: CASSWYDLTASYEQYF. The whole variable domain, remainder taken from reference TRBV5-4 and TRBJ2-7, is ETGVTQSPTHLIKTRGQQVTLRCSSQSGHNTVSWYQQALGQGPQFIFQYYREEENGRGNFPPRFSGLQFPNYSSELNVNALELDDSALYLCASSWYDLTASYEQYFGPGTRLTVT.

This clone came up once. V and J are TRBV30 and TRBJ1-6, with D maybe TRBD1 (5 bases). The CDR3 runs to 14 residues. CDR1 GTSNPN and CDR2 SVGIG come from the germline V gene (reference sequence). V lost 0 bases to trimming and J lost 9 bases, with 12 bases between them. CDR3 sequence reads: CAWSVGGVGSPLHF. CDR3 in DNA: TGTGCCTGGAGTGTAGGAGGGGTCGGTTCACCCCTCCACTTT.

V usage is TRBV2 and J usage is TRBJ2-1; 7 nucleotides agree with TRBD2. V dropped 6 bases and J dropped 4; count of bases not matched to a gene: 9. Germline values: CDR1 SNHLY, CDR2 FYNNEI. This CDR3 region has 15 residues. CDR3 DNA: TGTGCCAGCAGCTTCGGGACTATAAAGTACAATGAGCAGTTCTTC. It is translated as CASSFGTIKYNEQFF.

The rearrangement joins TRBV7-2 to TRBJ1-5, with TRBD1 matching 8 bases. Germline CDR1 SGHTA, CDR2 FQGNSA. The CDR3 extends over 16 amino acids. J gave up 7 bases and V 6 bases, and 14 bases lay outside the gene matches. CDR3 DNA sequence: TGTGCCAGCAGTCAGATGGGGCAGGGGGCTCGGCAGCCCCAGCATTTT. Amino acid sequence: CASSQMGQGARQPQHF.

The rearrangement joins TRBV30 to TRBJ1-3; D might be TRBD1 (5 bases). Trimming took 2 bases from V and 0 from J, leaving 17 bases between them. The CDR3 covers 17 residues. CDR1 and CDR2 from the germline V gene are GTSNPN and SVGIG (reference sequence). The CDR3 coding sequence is TGTGCCTGGAGTTGGGGACTCCCAAGGGGCTCTGGAAACACCATATATTTT. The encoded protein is CAWSWGLPRGSGNTIYF.

CDR3 residues: CASIGGYGYTF. In DNA form, the CDR3 reads TGTGCCAGCATCGGGGGATATGGCTACACCTTC. The rearrangement joins TRBV6-4 to TRBJ1-2; possible D gene TRBD1, 5 bases. Trimming stripped 7 bases from V and 5 bases from J, with 8 bases between. Germline V lookup: CDR1 MRHNA, CDR2 SNTAGT. The CDR3 spans 11 residues.

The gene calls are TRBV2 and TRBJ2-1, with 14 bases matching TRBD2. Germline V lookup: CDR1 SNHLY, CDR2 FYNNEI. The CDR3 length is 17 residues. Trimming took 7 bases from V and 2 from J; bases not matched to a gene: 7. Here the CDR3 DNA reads TGTGCCAGCAAAGGGACTAGCGGGAGCACAGCCTACAATGAGCAGTTCTTC. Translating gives CASKGTSGSTAYNEQFF.

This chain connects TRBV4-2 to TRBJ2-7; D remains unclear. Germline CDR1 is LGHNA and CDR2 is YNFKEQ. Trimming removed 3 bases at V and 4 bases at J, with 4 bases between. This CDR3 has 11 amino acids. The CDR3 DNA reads TGTGCCAGCAGCCAGTCATACGAGCAGTACTTC. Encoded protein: CASSQSYEQYF.

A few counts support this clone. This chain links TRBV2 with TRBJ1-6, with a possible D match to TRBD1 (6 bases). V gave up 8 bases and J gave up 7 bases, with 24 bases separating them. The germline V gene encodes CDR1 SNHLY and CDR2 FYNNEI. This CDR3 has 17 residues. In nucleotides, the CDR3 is TGTGCCAGCCGAGCCAACTTTAAACAGGGTATAAATTCACCCCTCCACTTT. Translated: CASRANFKQGINSPLHF.

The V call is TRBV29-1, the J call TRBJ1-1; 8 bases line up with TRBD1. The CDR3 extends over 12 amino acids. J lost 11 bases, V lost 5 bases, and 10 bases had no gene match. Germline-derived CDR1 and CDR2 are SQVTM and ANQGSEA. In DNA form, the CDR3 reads TGCAGCGTTACCGACAGGGGACCAGGGGCTTTCTTT. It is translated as CSVTDRGPGAFF.

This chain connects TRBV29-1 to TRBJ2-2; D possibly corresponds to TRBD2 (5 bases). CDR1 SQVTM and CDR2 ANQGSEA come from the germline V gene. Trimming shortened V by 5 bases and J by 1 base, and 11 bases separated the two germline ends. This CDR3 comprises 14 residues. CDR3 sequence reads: CSVRRMRNTGELFF. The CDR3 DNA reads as TGCAGCGTTCGGAGGATGAGGAACACCGGGGAGCTGTTTTTT.

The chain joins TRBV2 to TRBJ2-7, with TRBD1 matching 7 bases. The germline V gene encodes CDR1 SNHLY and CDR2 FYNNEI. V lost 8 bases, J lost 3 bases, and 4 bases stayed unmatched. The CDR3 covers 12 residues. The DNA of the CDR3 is TGTGCCAGCCTGGGACAGAGCTACGAGCAGTACTTC. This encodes CASLGQSYEQYF.